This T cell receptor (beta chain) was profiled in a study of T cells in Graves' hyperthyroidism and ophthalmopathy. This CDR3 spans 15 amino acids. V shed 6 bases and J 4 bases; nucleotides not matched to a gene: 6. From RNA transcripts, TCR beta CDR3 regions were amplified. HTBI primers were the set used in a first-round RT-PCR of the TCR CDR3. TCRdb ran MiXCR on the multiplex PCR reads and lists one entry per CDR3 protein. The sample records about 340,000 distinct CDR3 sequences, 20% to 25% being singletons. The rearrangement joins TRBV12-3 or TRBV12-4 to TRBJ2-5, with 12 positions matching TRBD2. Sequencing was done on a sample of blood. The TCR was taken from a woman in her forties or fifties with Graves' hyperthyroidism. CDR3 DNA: TGTGCCAGCAGGACTAGCGGGGGAAGGGGAGAGACCCAGTACTTC. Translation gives CASRTSGGRGETQYF.